The clone carrying this T cell receptor (beta chain) showed up just a few times. Its specificity is unknown. The CDR3 extends over 16 amino acids. Germline values: CDR1 MNHNS, CDR2 SASEGT. V was cut by 0 bases and J by 0 bases, with 9 bases left in between. The data stem from a study of CD8 T cells in ankylosing spondylitis. TCRdb analysed the 5' RACE reads with MiXCR anew, one entry per CDR3 protein. This sample has approximately 100,000 distinct CDR3 sequences, with 24% found just once. General study points: A TCR beta motif of fewer than ten highly homologous variants appeared characteristic of ankylosing spondylitis blood. From matched ankylosing spondylitis synovial fluid, disease-linked clones were reportedly recovered at significantly enriched levels. Those disease-linked clones were CD8+; they were also relatively rare in peripheral blood.

The sequenced sample consisted of synovial fluid, either unsorted or a sorted T cell fraction (not recorded which). The origin of this receptor is a male donor with ankylosing spondylitis. This chain uses TRBV6-1 with TRBJ1-3, with D possibly TRBD1 on 6 matching bases. The CDR3 coding sequence is TGTGCCAGCAGTGAAGCGGGGGCCTACTCTGGAAACACCATATATTTT. Translation gives CASSEAGAYSGNTIYF.